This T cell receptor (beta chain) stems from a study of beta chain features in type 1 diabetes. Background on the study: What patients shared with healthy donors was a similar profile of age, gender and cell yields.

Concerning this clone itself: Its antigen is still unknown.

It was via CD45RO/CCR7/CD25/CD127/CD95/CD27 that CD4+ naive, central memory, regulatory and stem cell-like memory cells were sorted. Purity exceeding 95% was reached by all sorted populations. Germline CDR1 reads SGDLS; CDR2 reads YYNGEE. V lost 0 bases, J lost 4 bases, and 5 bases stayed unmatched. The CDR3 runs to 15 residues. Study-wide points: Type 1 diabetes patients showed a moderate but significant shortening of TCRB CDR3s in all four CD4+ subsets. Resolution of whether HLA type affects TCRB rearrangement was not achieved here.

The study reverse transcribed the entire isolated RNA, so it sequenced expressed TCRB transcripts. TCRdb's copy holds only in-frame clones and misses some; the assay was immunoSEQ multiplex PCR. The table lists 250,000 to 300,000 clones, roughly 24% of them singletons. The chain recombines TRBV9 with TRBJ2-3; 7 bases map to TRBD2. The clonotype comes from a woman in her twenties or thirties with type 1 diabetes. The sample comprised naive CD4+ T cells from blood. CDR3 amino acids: CASSVGSAGADTQYF. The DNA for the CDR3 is TGTGCCAGCAGCGTAGGGTCTGCGGGGGCAGATACGCAGTATTTT.